The sequence of this T cell receptor (beta chain) was determined in a study of memory CD4+ T cells and cytomegalovirus serostatus. Findings and limits, study-wide: CD4+ memory repertoires contained about two fifths of the roughly 160 reported CMV TCRbeta sequences.

The CDR3 is made up of 12 amino acids. V gave up 7 bases and J gave up 4 bases; unmatched junction bases: 2. Germline CDR1 is SNHLY and CDR2 is FYNNEI. Clones were sequenced by immunoSEQ multiplex PCR, and TCRdb holds only the in-frame ones, with some missing. There are about 92,000 clones in the sample; 80% occur only once, and 3.6% lies in the top ten. This clone was found a few times. No antigen is known for it. Single viable CD3+CD4+CD8-CD45RO+ cells were sorted as the memory CD4+ T cells. This receptor was obtained from an adult in good health and CMV-seropositive. The sequencing sample was made of memory CD4+ T cells from blood. The chain couples TRBV2 to TRBJ2-5, with TRBD2 matching over 8 bases. CDR3 amino acids: CASMLAGETQYF. In nucleotides, the CDR3 is TGTGCCAGCATGCTAGCGGGAGAGACCCAGTACTTC.